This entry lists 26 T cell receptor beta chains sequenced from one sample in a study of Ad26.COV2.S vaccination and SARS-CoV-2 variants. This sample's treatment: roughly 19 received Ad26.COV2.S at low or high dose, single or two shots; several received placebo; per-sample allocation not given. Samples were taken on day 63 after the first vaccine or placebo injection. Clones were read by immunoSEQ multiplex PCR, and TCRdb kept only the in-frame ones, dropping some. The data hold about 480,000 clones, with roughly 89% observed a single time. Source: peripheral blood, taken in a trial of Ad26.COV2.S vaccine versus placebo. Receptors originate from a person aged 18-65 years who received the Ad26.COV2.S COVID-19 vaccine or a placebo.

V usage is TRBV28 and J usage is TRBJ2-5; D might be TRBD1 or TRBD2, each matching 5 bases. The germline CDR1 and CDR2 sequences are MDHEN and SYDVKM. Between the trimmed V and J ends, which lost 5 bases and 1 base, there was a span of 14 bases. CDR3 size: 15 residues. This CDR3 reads CASSPLWGSQETQYF. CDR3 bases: TGTGCCAGCAGTCCCCTTTGGGGGAGCCAAGAGACCCAGTACTTC.

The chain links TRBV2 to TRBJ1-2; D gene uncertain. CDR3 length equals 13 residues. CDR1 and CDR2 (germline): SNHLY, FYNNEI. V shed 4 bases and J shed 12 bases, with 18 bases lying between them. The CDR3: CASSGQARTGDTF. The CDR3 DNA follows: TGTGCCAGCAGTGGCCAGGCTAGGACCGGGGACACCTTC.

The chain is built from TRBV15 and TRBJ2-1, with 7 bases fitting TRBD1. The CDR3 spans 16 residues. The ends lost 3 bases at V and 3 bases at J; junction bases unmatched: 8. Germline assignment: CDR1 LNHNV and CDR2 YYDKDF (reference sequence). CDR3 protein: CATSSDREIFYNEQFF. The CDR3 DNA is TGTGCCACCAGCAGCGACAGGGAAATATTCTACAATGAGCAGTTCTTC.

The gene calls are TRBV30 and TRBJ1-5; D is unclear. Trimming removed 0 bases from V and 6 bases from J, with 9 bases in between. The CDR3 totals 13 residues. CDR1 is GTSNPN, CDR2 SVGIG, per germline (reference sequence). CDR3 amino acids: CAWSVGPTQPQHF. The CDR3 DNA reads TGTGCCTGGAGTGTCGGGCCCACTCAGCCCCAGCATTTT.

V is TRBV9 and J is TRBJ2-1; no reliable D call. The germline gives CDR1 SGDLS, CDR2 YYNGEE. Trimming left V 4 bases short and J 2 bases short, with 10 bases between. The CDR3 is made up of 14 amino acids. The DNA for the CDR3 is TGTGCCAGCAGCTCCCTGACGGCCTACAATGAGCAGTTCTTC. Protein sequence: CASSSLTAYNEQFF.

CDR3 region: CASRWQPNQPQHF. The DNA for the CDR3 is TGTGCCAGCAGGTGGCAGCCAAATCAGCCCCAGCATTTT. This rearrangement joins TRBV2 to TRBJ1-5; no reliable D call. Per the germline V gene, CDR1 is SNHLY and CDR2 is FYNNEI. The CDR3 spans 13 residues. Trimming cost V 6 bases and J 4 bases, with 10 bases left between them. The variable domain in full, completed from reference TRBV2 and TRBJ1-5, reads EPEVTQTPSHQVTQMGQEVILRCVPISNHLYFYWYRQILGQKVEFLVSFYNNEISEKSEIFDDQFSVERPDGSNFTLKIRSTKLEDSAMYFCASRWQPNQPQHFGDGTRLSIL.

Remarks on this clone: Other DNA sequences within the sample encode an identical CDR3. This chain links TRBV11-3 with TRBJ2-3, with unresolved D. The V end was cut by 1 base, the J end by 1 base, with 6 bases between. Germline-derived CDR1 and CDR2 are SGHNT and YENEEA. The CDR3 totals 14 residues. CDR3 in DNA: TGTGCCAGCAGCTTAGGCCGAGGCACAGATACGCAGTATTTT. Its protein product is CASSLGRGTDTQYF.

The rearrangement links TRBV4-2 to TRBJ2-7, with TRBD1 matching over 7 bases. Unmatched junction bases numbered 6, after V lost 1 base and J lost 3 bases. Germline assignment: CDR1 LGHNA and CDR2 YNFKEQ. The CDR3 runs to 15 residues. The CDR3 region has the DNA TGTGCCAGCAGCCAAGTCGAGACAGGGCACTACGAGCAGTACTTC. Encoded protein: CASSQVETGHYEQYF.

This CDR3 is CASRQDSYNEQFF. CDR3 DNA sequence: TGTGCCAGCAGACAGGACAGCTACAATGAGCAGTTCTTC. V usage is TRBV12-3 or TRBV12-4 and J usage is TRBJ2-1, with D perhaps TRBD1 (6 bases). Trimming left V 6 bases short and J 3 bases short, with 9 bases between. There are 13 residues in the CDR3.

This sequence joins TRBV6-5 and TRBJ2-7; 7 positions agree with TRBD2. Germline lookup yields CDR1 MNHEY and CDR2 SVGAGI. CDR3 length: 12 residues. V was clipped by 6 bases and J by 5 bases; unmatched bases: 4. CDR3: CASSLTSDEQYF. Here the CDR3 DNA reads TGTGCCAGCAGCCTCACTAGCGACGAGCAGTACTTC.

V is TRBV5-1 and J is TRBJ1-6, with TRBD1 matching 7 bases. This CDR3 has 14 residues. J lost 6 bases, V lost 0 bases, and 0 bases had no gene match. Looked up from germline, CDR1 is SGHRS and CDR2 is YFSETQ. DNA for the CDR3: TGCGCCAGCAGCTTGGGGGACAGTAATTCACCCCTCCACTTT. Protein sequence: CASSLGDSNSPLHF.

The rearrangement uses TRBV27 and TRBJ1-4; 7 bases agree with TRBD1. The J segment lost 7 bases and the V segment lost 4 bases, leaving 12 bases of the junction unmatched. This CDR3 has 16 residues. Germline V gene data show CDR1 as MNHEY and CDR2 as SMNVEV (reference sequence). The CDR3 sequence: CASSSRSTGSREKLFF. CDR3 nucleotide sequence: TGTGCCAGCAGTTCCCGCTCGACAGGGAGTCGTGAAAAACTGTTTTTT.

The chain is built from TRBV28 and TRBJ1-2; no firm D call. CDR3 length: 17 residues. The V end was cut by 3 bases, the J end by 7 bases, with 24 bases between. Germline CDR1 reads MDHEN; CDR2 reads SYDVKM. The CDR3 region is CASSFYGQSSKLGGYTF. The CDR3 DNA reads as TGTGCCAGCAGTTTTTACGGGCAGAGTTCGAAATTAGGTGGCTACACCTTC.

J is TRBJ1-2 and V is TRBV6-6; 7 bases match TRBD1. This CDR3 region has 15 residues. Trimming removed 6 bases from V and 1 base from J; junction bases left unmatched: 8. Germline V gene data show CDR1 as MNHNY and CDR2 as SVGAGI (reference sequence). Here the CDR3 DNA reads TGTGCCAGCAGAACCGCGAACAGGGGTAACTATGGCTACACCTTC. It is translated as CASRTANRGNYGYTF.

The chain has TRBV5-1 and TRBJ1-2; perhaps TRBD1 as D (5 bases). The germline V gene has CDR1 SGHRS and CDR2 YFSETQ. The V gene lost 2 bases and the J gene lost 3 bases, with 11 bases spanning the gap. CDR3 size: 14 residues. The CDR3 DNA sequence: TGCGCCAGCAGCTTAAGTTTGGGGGACTATGGCTACACCTTC. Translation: CASSLSLGDYGYTF. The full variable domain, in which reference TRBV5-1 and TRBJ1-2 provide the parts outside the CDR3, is KAGVTQTPRYLIKTRGQQVTLSCSPISGHRSVSWYQQTPGQGLQFLFEYFSETQRNKGNFPGRFSGRQFSNSRSEMNVSTLELGDSALYLCASSLSLGDYGYTFGSGTRLTVV.

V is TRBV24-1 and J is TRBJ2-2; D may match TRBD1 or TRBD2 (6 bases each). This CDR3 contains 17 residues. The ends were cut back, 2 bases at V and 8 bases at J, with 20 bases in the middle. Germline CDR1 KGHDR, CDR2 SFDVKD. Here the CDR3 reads CATSDSRTTGGVGELFF. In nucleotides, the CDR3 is TGTGCCACCAGTGATTCGAGGACGACAGGAGGGGTGGGGGAGCTGTTTTTT.

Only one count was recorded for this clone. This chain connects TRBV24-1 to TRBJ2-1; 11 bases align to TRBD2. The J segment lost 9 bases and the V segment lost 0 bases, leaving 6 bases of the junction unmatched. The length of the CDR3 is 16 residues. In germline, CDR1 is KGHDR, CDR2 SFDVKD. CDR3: CATSDLTSGSFIEQFF. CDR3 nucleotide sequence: TGTGCCACCAGTGATTTGACTAGCGGGAGTTTTATTGAGCAGTTCTTC.

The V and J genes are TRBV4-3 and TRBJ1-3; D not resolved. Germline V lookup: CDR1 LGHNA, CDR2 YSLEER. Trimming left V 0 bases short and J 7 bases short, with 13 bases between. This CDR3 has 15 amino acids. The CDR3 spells CASSQDRAGRNTIYF. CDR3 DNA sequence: TGCGCCAGCAGCCAAGATCGGGCAGGTCGGAACACCATATATTTT.

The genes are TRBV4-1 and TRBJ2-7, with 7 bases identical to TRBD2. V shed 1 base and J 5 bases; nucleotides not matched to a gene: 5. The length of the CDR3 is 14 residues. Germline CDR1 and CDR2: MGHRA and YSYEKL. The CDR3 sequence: CASSQVGLVHEQYF. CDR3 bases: TGCGCCAGCAGCCAAGTAGGACTAGTCCACGAGCAGTACTTC.

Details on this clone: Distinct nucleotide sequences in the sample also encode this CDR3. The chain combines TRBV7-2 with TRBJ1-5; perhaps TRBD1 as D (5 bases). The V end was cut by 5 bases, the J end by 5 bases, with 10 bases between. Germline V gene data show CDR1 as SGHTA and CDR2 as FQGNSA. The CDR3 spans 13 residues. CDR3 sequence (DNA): TGTGCCAGCAGCCGTACCAGGGATCAGCCCCAGCATTTT. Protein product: CASSRTRDQPQHF.

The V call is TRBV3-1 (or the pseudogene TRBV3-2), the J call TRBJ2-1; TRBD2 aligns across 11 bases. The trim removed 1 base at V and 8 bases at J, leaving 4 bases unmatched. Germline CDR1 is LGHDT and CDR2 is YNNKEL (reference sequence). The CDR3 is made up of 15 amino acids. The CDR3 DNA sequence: TGTGCCAGCAGCCAAGGCGTAGCGGGAGGGCATGAGCAGTTCTTC. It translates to CASSQGVAGGHEQFF.

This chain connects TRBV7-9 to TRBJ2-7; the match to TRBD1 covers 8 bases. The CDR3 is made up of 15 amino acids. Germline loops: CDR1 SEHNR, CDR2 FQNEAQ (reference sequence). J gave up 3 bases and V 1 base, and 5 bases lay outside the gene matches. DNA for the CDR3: TGTGCCAGCAGCTTAGGGGGGACAGGTGGCTACGAGCAGTACTTC. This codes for CASSLGGTGGYEQYF.

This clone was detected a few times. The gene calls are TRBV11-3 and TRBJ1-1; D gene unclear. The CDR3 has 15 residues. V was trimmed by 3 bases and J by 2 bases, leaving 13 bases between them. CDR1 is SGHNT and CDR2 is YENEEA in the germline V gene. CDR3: CASSLTMDGNTEAFF. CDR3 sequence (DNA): TGTGCCAGCAGCTTGACGATGGACGGAAACACTGAAGCTTTCTTT.

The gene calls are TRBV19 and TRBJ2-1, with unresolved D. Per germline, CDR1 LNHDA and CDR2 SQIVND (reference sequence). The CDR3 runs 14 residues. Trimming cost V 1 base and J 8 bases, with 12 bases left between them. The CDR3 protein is CASSIGPYGDEQFF. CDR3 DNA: TGTGCCAGTAGTATAGGACCATACGGCGATGAGCAGTTCTTC.

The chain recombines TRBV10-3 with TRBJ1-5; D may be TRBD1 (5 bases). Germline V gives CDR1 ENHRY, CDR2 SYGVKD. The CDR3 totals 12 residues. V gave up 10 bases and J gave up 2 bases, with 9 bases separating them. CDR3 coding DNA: TGTGCCACCCGGGACGGCAATCAGCCCCAGCATTTT. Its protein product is CATRDGNQPQHF.

The CDR3 loop is CASSQFHRGANTGELFF. The CDR3 nucleotides read TGCGCCAGCAGCCAATTCCATCGCGGGGCGAACACCGGGGAGCTGTTTTTT. The rearrangement joins TRBV4-3 to TRBJ2-2; D is possibly TRBD2 (6 bases). The CDR3 consists of 17 residues. V lost 2 bases to trimming and J lost 0 bases, with 13 bases between them. Germline V gives CDR1 LGHNA, CDR2 YSLEER.